These 9 T cell receptor beta chains came from one sample sequenced in a study of blood T cell repertoires in COVID-19. This table comes from immunoSEQ multiplex PCR, and its TCRdb copy is limited to in-frame clones, with some not included. Altogether a few hundred thousand clones are present, about 88% being singletons, with the ten largest covering less than 1.5%. The specimen was PBMCs or T cells enriched from blood (not recorded which). Receptors originate from a young woman who had been exposed to COVID-19.

The genes are TRBV3-1 (or the pseudogene TRBV3-2) and TRBJ1-5; 9 bases are shared with TRBD1. The CDR3 extends over 18 amino acids. Germline lookup yields CDR1 LGHDT and CDR2 YNNKEL (reference sequence). The junction had 8 bases not matched to a gene; V was cut back by 2 bases and J by 0 bases. The CDR3 DNA reads as TGTGCCAGCAGCCAACCGGGACAGGGAAATTATAGCAATCAGCCCCAGCATTTT. Its translation is CASSQPGQGNYSNQPQHF.

The V call is TRBV10-2, the J call TRBJ2-3; 11 bases fit TRBD2. The CDR3 length is 16 residues. Per the germline V gene, CDR1 is WSHSY and CDR2 is SAAADI. J gave up 6 bases and V 3 bases, and 8 bases lay outside the gene matches. The chain's CDR3 is CASSEASGGPRDTQYF. The CDR3 DNA reads as TGCGCCAGCAGTGAAGCTAGCGGGGGGCCAAGGGATACGCAGTATTTT.

As concerns this clone: Other DNA sequences in this sample translate to the same CDR3. CDR3 residues: CASRTSGRTDTQYF. For the CDR3, the DNA is TGTGCCAGCAGAACTAGCGGGAGGACAGATACGCAGTATTTT. The rearrangement links TRBV19 to TRBJ2-3; TRBD2 matches 12 bases. Germline V lookup: CDR1 LNHDA, CDR2 SQIVND (reference sequence). V was clipped by 9 bases and J by 3 bases; unmatched bases: 4. The CDR3 loop spans 14 amino acids.

The chain is built from TRBV7-3 and TRBJ2-2, with 8 bases aligning to TRBD2. With 1 base clipped from V and 0 bases from J, the junction kept 7 bases outside the gene matches. The CDR3 length is 18 residues. Germline V CDR1 and CDR2: SGHTA, FQGTGA. Here the CDR3 reads CASSLMPGGPSNTGELFF. The CDR3 DNA sequence: TGTGCCAGCAGCTTAATGCCGGGGGGGCCCTCGAACACCGGGGAGCTGTTTTTT.

The chain has TRBV7-2 and TRBJ2-5; D unresolved. This CDR3 is built from 13 residues. V gave up 2 bases and J gave up 5 bases, with 9 bases separating them. Germline V lookup: CDR1 SGHTA, CDR2 FQGNSA. The CDR3 is CASSLSSQETQYF. As DNA, the CDR3 is TGTGCCAGCAGCTTATCTAGTCAGGAGACCCAGTACTTC.

The genes are TRBV5-1 and TRBJ2-1; 9 bases map to TRBD2. V lost 3 bases and J lost 2; bases outside the gene matches: 9. This CDR3 comprises 17 residues. Germline V lookup: CDR1 SGHRS, CDR2 YFSETQ. CDR3 residues: CASSSTTASGAYNEQFF. Here the CDR3 DNA reads TGCGCCAGCAGCTCCACGACTGCTAGCGGGGCCTACAATGAGCAGTTCTTC. Using reference TRBV5-1 and TRBJ2-1 for the parts outside the CDR3, the full variable domain is KAGVTQTPRYLIKTRGQQVTLSCSPISGHRSVSWYQQTPGQGLQFLFEYFSETQRNKGNFPGRFSGRQFSNSRSEMNVSTLELGDSALYLCASSSTTASGAYNEQFFGPGTRLTVL.

The chain is built from TRBV7-2 and TRBJ1-2; 8 nucleotides line up with TRBD1. This CDR3 is built from 14 residues. From germline, CDR1 is SGHTA and CDR2 FQGNSA. V shed 5 bases, J shed 8 bases, and the junction held 10 bases outside the gene matches. CDR3 residues: CASSPRTGMSGYTF. CDR3 DNA: TGTGCCAGCAGCCCCCGGACAGGGATGAGCGGCTACACCTTC. The full variable domain, in which reference TRBV7-2 and TRBJ1-2 provide the parts outside the CDR3, is GAGVSQSPSNKVTEKGKDVELRCDPISGHTALYWYRQSLGQGLEFLIYFQGNSAPDKSGLPSDRFSAERTGGSVSTLTIQRTQQEDSAVYLCASSPRTGMSGYTFGSGTRLTVV.

This chain joins TRBV29-1 and TRBJ2-7; D perhaps matches TRBD1 (5 bases). V dropped 2 bases and J dropped 5 bases, with 10 bases sitting between them. Germline assignment: CDR1 SQVTM and CDR2 ANQGSEA. This CDR3 spans 12 amino acids. The CDR3 sequence: CSVESGFHEQYF. CDR3 coding DNA: TGCAGCGTTGAATCAGGGTTCCACGAGCAGTACTTC.

The CDR3 sequence: CASERGGTGELFF. The CDR3 nucleotides are TGTGCCAGCGAGCGGGGTGGAACCGGGGAGCTGTTTTTT. This chain uses TRBV25-1 with TRBJ2-2; TRBD2 matches 7 bases. Per the germline V gene, CDR1 is MGHDK and CDR2 is SYGVNS. The CDR3 consists of 13 residues. Trimming took 8 bases from V and 5 from J; bases not matched to a gene: 5.